This TCR beta chain was observed in a study of blood T cell repertoires in COVID-19. Study summary: Acute and convalescent COVID-19 specimens originated in the United States, Italy and Spain.

Trimming cost V 3 bases and J 4 bases; bases outside gene matches: 12. This CDR3 is built from 16 residues. CDR1 and CDR2 (germline): LNHDA, SQIVND (reference sequence). Per the original methods: How many nucleated cells were present was estimated from reference gene primer amplification. Profiled with immunoSEQ multiplex PCR; TCRdb holds only in-frame clones, not every one. The V and J calls and the clone size are those of that table, but D and trimming were determined from the DNA. Here the sample spans some 120,000 clones, around four fifths being singletons. Sequencing was done on a sample of peripheral blood. The clonotype originates from a human donor in a cohort sampled during active COVID-19. The chain has TRBV19 and TRBJ2-7, with TRBD2 matching 7 bases. CDR3 coding DNA: TGTGCCAGTAGTATGGGTCGGGTGCGGGAGTCTTACGAGCAGTACTTC. Amino acid sequence: CASSMGRVRESYEQYF.